The 14 T cell receptor beta chains in this list originate from one sample, sequenced in a study of cytomegalovirus exposure and HLA in healthy donors. The PCR had 60 Vbeta and 13 Jbeta primers. Method: immunoSEQ multiplex PCR; TCRdb's copy keeps in-frame clones and lacks some. Of some 150,000 clones listed, 70% to 90% are singletons. Sequenced sample: PBMCs. These TCRs come from a young woman in good health and CMV-seronegative.

This clone was observed a handful of times. The rearrangement joins TRBV7-8 to TRBJ2-7, with 10 bases matching TRBD2. The CDR3 has 15 amino acids. After removal of 3 bases from V and 0 bases from J, the junction contained 2 bases not matched to a gene. The germline CDR1 and CDR2 sequences are SGHVS and FQNEAQ. The CDR3 DNA follows: TGTGCCAGCAGCTTTGGACTAGCGGCCTCCTACGAGCAGTACTTC. Translating it yields CASSFGLAASYEQYF.

The chain carries TRBV10-3 and TRBJ2-1; 9 nucleotides align to TRBD2. V lost 0 bases, J lost 4 bases, and 7 bases stayed unmatched. CDR1 and CDR2 (germline): ENHRY, SYGVKD. This CDR3 comprises 17 residues. CDR3 protein: CAISESAGGGAYNEQFF. The CDR3 DNA is TGTGCCATCAGTGAGTCGGCAGGCGGGGGGGCTTACAATGAGCAGTTCTTC.

The chain combines TRBV10-3 with TRBJ2-1, with TRBD2 matching 10 bases. This CDR3 has 15 amino acids. Germline assignment: CDR1 ENHRY and CDR2 SYGVKD. With V trimmed by 6 bases and J by 5 bases, 7 bases remained unmatched. The CDR3, as DNA: TGTGCCATCAGCTCCCGGGGACTAGCGAACAATGAGCAGTTCTTC. As protein: CAISSRGLANNEQFF.

The chain joins TRBV5-1 to TRBJ1-4, with 7 bases matching TRBD1. Germline trimming cut 7 bases from V and 0 bases from J; bases unmatched to any gene: 3. The CDR3 extends over 14 amino acids. The germline gives CDR1 SGHRS, CDR2 YFSETQ. The CDR3 sequence is CASRGQATNEKLFF. The CDR3 region has the DNA TGCGCCAGCCGAGGACAGGCAACTAATGAAAAACTGTTTTTT. Based on the CDR3 plus reference TRBV5-1 and TRBJ1-4, the full variable domain is KAGVTQTPRYLIKTRGQQVTLSCSPISGHRSVSWYQQTPGQGLQFLFEYFSETQRNKGNFPGRFSGRQFSNSRSEMNVSTLELGDSALYLCASRGQATNEKLFFGSGTQLSVL.

The V call is TRBV6-5, the J call TRBJ1-1, with no clear D. The V and J ends lost 4 bases and 4 bases respectively, with 13 bases between them. The CDR3 has 14 residues. The germline CDR1 and CDR2 sequences are MNHEY and SVGAGI. CDR3 sequence: CASSSGRPITEAFF. The CDR3 DNA follows: TGTGCCAGCAGTTCGGGTAGACCGATCACTGAAGCTTTCTTT.

For this clone: One end of the junction does not line up with germline, which may come from a read error. The rearrangement uses TRBV13 and TRBJ2-7; 9 bases are a match to TRBD1. The CDR3 extends over 14 amino acids. Germline CDR1 and CDR2: PRHDT and FYEKMQ (reference sequence). CDR3 DNA sequence: TGTGCCAACAGCGTAACCGGGACAGGGCCAGGAAAGTACTTC. This translates into CANSVTGTGPGKYF.

This chain joins TRBV14 and TRBJ2-2, with 11 bases lining up with TRBD1. The CDR3 is 20 amino acids. The germline CDR1 and CDR2 sequences are SGHDN and FVKESK. Trimming at V came to 1 base and at J to 5 bases, leaving 15 bases not matched to a gene. The CDR3 here is CASSQVARTMGQGGTGELFF. The CDR3 nucleotides are TGTGCCAGCAGCCAAGTGGCGAGAACGATGGGACAGGGGGGTACCGGGGAGCTGTTTTTT.

This sequence joins TRBV28 and TRBJ2-7, with 8 bases matching TRBD2. CDR1 MDHEN and CDR2 SYDVKM come from the germline V gene. Trimming cost V 4 bases and J 1 base; bases outside gene matches: 6. This CDR3 is built from 15 residues. In DNA form, the CDR3 reads TGTGCCAGCAGTTCGTCCGGGGGGGGTTCCTACGAGCAGTACTTC. Its protein is CASSSSGGGSYEQYF.

The V and J genes are TRBV7-9 and TRBJ1-5, with D uncertain. V lost 6 bases, J lost 4 bases, and 13 bases lay in between. The CDR3 length is 14 residues. Germline CDR1 is SEHNR and CDR2 is FQNEAQ (reference sequence). CDR3 nucleotides: TGTGCCAGCAGACTCCCAGGCCGGAATCAGCCCCAGCATTTT. This encodes CASRLPGRNQPQHF.

V gene TRBV4-2 combines with J gene TRBJ1-1; 10 bases match TRBD1. Germline-derived CDR1 and CDR2 are LGHNA and YNFKEQ. There are 15 residues in the CDR3. The J segment lost 4 bases and the V segment lost 4 bases, leaving 6 bases of the junction unmatched. CDR3 sequence reads: CASSPKGQGTTEAFF. The CDR3 nucleotides read TGTGCCAGCAGCCCTAAGGGACAGGGGACCACTGAAGCTTTCTTT.

The rearrangement uses TRBV19 and TRBJ2-3; weak D call: TRBD1 (6 bases). The CDR3 loop spans 15 amino acids. Per the germline V gene, CDR1 is LNHDA and CDR2 is SQIVND (reference sequence). The V end was cut by 8 bases, the J end by 5 bases, with 20 bases between. CDR3 DNA: TGTGCCAGTTCCGACCCTCAGGGGCGTGGAGATACGCAGTATTTT. Translating gives CASSDPQGRGDTQYF.

The V gene is TRBV14, the J gene TRBJ2-3; D may be TRBD1 (5 bases). The germline gives CDR1 SGHDN, CDR2 FVKESK. The CDR3 has 15 residues. V lost 0 bases to trimming and J lost 0 bases, with 7 bases between them. The CDR3 here is CASSQETASTDTQYF. DNA for the CDR3: TGTGCCAGCAGCCAAGAGACAGCTAGCACAGATACGCAGTATTTT. The variable domain in full, with the rest retrieved from reference TRBV14 and TRBJ2-3, is EAGVTQFPSHSVIEKGQTVTLRCDPISGHDNLYWYRRVMGKEIKFLLHFVKESKQDESGMPNNRFLAERTGGTYSTLKVQPAELEDSGVYFCASSQETASTDTQYFGPGTRLTVL.

In its sample, this clone was seen once. The V gene is TRBV2, the J gene TRBJ1-5; 7 positions match TRBD1. From germline, CDR1 is SNHLY and CDR2 FYNNEI. Germline trimming cut 7 bases from V and 0 bases from J; bases unmatched to any gene: 6. The CDR3 contains 15 residues. CDR3 sequence reads: CASTLTGNSNQPQHF. Here the CDR3 DNA reads TGTGCCAGCACCCTGACAGGGAATAGCAATCAGCCCCAGCATTTT.

CDR3 DNA: TGTGCCGTCGACCCGGGGGGCACTGAAGCTTTCTTT. Translated: CAVDPGGTEAFF. The chain recombines TRBV10-3 with TRBJ1-1; tentatively, D is TRBD1 (5 bases). Between the trimmed V and J ends, which lost 11 bases and 4 bases, there was a span of 14 bases. Germline V gene sequence: CDR1 ENHRY, CDR2 SYGVKD. CDR3 size: 12 residues.